Given below is one T cell receptor (beta chain) in context. These data originate in a study of shared clonotypes between healthy human individuals. The CDR3 contains 11 residues. Germline lookup yields CDR1 DFQATT and CDR2 SNEGSKA (reference sequence). V lost 5 bases to trimming and J lost 9 bases, with 13 bases between them. Authors' data handling: There were no quality scores in the junction-only immunoSEQ sequences, so filtering differed. This table comes from immunoSEQ multiplex PCR, and its TCRdb copy is limited to in-frame clones, with some not included. V and J calls and clone size follow that table, whereas D and trimming were derived from the DNA. The repertoire has about 490,000 clones, less than 80% of them found once; the top ten carry around 12%.

The sequenced sample consisted of PBMCs. J is TRBJ2-5 and V is TRBV20-1; the D call may be TRBD1 or TRBD2 (6 bases each). The TCR was taken from a woman aged 35 to 49 in good health. Some clones in this sample may be carry-over from other donors' samples. This CDR3 is CSAPIRGAQYF. Written as DNA, the CDR3 is TGCAGTGCTCCGATTAGGGGGGCCCAGTACTTC.